Each of the 27 T cell receptor beta chains below was sequenced from the same sample in a study of cytomegalovirus exposure and HLA in healthy donors. Use of 60 Vbeta and 13 Jbeta primers characterized the PCR. TCRdb keeps only in-frame clones here, not all; method: immunoSEQ multiplex PCR. The top ten hold 1% of the sample, which has about 170,000 clones, around 85% seen once. The sequenced material came from PBMCs. These receptors originate from a boy under 10 years old in good health and CMV-seronegative.

The chain combines TRBV25-1 with TRBJ2-1, with D possibly TRBD1 on 5 matching bases. V lost 2 bases to trimming and J lost 3 bases, with 11 bases between them. The CDR3 totals 15 residues. Germline lookup yields CDR1 MGHDK and CDR2 SYGVNS. CDR3 nucleotide sequence: TGTGCCAGCAGTGAAGAAGGGGTAGGCTACAATGAGCAGTTCTTC. Translating gives CASSEEGVGYNEQFF.

The gene calls are TRBV14 and TRBJ2-3; no firm D call. CDR3 length equals 13 residues. V lost 0 bases and J lost 6, with 7 bases in between. The germline gives CDR1 SGHDN, CDR2 FVKESK. The CDR3 region has the DNA TGTGCCAGCAGCCAAGATTGGCCTGATACGCAGTATTTT. Translating it yields CASSQDWPDTQYF.

The rearrangement uses TRBV2 and TRBJ2-3; D call uncertain. The V and J ends lost 6 bases and 2 bases respectively, with 12 bases between them. In germline, CDR1 is SNHLY, CDR2 FYNNEI. The CDR3 loop spans 14 amino acids. CDR3 nucleotide sequence: TGTGCCAGCAGATCACTATCCTACACAGATACGCAGTATTTT. It yields the protein CASRSLSYTDTQYF. The complete variable domain, with remaining parts taken from reference TRBV2 and TRBJ2-3, reads EPEVTQTPSHQVTQMGQEVILRCVPISNHLYFYWYRQILGQKVEFLVSFYNNEISEKSEIFDDQFSVERPDGSNFTLKIRSTKLEDSAMYFCASRSLSYTDTQYFGPGTRLTVL.

V gene TRBV9 combines with J gene TRBJ2-5, with TRBD2 as a possible D gene (5 bases). CDR1 is SGDLS, CDR2 YYNGEE, per germline. V was clipped by 0 bases and J by 2 bases, with 17 bases between them. This CDR3 spans 17 amino acids. CDR3: CASSVDPPGLTQETQYF. CDR3 coding DNA: TGTGCCAGCAGCGTAGATCCTCCGGGGTTAACGCAAGAGACCCAGTACTTC. The entire variable domain, with the rest obtained from reference TRBV9 and TRBJ2-5, is as follows: DSGVTQTPKHLITATGQRVTLRCSPRSGDLSVYWYQQSLDQGLQFLIQYYNGEERAKGNILERFSAQQFPDLHSELNLSSLELGDSALYFCASSVDPPGLTQETQYFGPGTRLLVL.

The gene calls are TRBV6-1 and TRBJ2-1, with TRBD1 matching 9 bases. CDR1 and CDR2 from the germline V gene are MNHNS and SASEGT. The V and J ends lost 4 bases and 9 bases, in that order; junction bases with no gene match: 7. The CDR3 has 14 residues. CDR3 protein: CASSAGTGYGEQFF. In nucleotides, the CDR3 is TGTGCCAGCAGTGCCGGGACAGGGTATGGTGAGCAGTTCTTC.

The chain has TRBV19 and TRBJ2-7; 10 nucleotides agree with TRBD2. The CDR3 has 13 amino acids. V gave up 6 bases and J gave up 12 bases; unmatched junction bases: 11. Looked up from germline, CDR1 is LNHDA and CDR2 is SQIVND (reference sequence). CDR3 protein: CASSPAASGSPYF. The CDR3 DNA is TGTGCCAGTAGCCCCGCCGCTAGCGGGAGTCCGTACTTC.

The chain links TRBV28 to TRBJ2-1; 9 bases line up with TRBD2. J lost 7 bases, V lost 6 bases, and 10 bases had no gene match. The CDR3 has 15 residues. Germline CDR1 reads MDHEN; CDR2 reads SYDVKM. The CDR3 loop is CASRGGVLAGNEQFF. The DNA for the CDR3 is TGTGCCAGCAGGGGGGGGGTGCTAGCGGGGAATGAGCAGTTCTTC.

This rearrangement joins TRBV18 to TRBJ2-4; 7 nucleotides align to TRBD1. CDR1 and CDR2 (germline): KGHSH, LQKENI. Germline trimming cut 8 bases from V and 0 bases from J; bases unmatched to any gene: 10. This CDR3 comprises 16 residues. As DNA, the CDR3 is TGTGCCAGCACCTTGAACAGGGGAGAAGCCAAAAACATTCAGTACTTC. This gives the protein CASTLNRGEAKNIQYF.

The genes are TRBV6-5 and TRBJ2-7; 8 bases line up with TRBD1. The CDR3 runs 14 residues. Germline CDR1 and CDR2: MNHEY and SVGAGI. Trimming cost V 1 base and J 3 bases; bases outside gene matches: 2. As DNA, the CDR3 is TGTGCCAGCAGTTACTATGGGACAGGCTACGAGCAGTACTTC. It specifies CASSYYGTGYEQYF.

This rearrangement joins TRBV6-1 to TRBJ2-3, with 9 bases that match TRBD2. The trim removed 6 bases at V and 7 bases at J, leaving 11 bases unmatched. The CDR3 contains 15 residues. CDR1 is MNHNS, CDR2 SASEGT, per germline. The CDR3 spells CASSDVAGGPYTQYF. The CDR3 nucleotides read TGTGCCAGCAGCGATGTGGCGGGGGGGCCATATACGCAGTATTTT.

The V and J genes are TRBV27 and TRBJ1-5, with D possibly TRBD1 on 5 matching bases. V gave up 2 bases and J gave up 2 bases, with 10 bases separating them. Germline V gene sequence: CDR1 MNHEY, CDR2 SMNVEV (reference sequence). CDR3 length: 15 residues. CDR3 protein: CASSLGGSGNQPQHF. CDR3 nucleotides: TGTGCCAGCAGTTTAGGGGGGAGTGGCAATCAGCCCCAGCATTTT.

This chain uses TRBV14 with TRBJ1-6; a possible D gene is TRBD1 (5 bases). Trimming took 4 bases from V and 7 from J, leaving 11 bases between them. The CDR3 runs 14 residues. CDR1 is SGHDN, CDR2 FVKESK, per germline. The CDR3 region is CASSLETANSPLHF. In DNA, the CDR3 is TGTGCCAGCAGCCTTGAGACAGCGAATTCACCCCTCCACTTT.

This clone was recorded only once. This chain joins TRBV6-6 and TRBJ1-1; weak D call: TRBD1 (6 bases). The CDR3 spans 15 residues. Deletions cut 10 bases from V and 1 base from J, with 19 bases between. Per germline, CDR1 MNHNY and CDR2 SVGAGI (reference sequence). The CDR3 sequence: CATQILQGRNTEAFF. The CDR3 DNA follows: TGTGCCACACAAATCCTACAGGGCAGGAACACTGAAGCTTTCTTT.

The chain employs TRBV30 and TRBJ1-2; D may be TRBD1 (6 bases). Between the trimmed V and J ends, which lost 2 bases and 5 bases, there was a span of 12 bases. Germline V gene sequence: CDR1 GTSNPN, CDR2 SVGIG (reference sequence). The CDR3 has 13 amino acids. CDR3 DNA: TGTGCCTGGAGTTCCGGGACATTATATGGCTACACCTTC. Translation: CAWSSGTLYGYTF.

The rearrangement links TRBV13 to TRBJ1-6; D might be TRBD1 (6 bases). The germline CDR1 and CDR2 sequences are PRHDT and FYEKMQ (reference sequence). This CDR3 has 15 residues. V was shortened by 5 bases and J by 8 bases, with 16 bases between the two germline ends. The CDR3 region is CASSTRQAEDSPLHF. The CDR3 DNA follows: TGTGCCAGCAGCACCAGACAGGCGGAGGATTCACCCCTCCACTTT.

This chain uses TRBV11-2 with TRBJ2-5, with D perhaps TRBD1 (5 bases). Germline V gives CDR1 SGHAT, CDR2 FQNNGV. The CDR3 sequence is 14 residues long. V lost 5 bases and J 1 base, leaving 11 bases between the germline ends. The CDR3 sequence is CASSPVGVQETQYF. Here the CDR3 DNA reads TGTGCCAGCAGCCCAGTAGGGGTCCAAGAGACCCAGTACTTC. The whole variable domain, filled in from reference TRBV11-2 and TRBJ2-5, reads EAGVAQSPRYKIIEKRQSVAFWCNPISGHATLYWYQQILGQGPKLLIQFQNNGVVDDSQLPKDRFSAERLKGVDSTLKIQPAKLEDSAVYLCASSPVGVQETQYFGPGTRLLVL.

The chain combines TRBV10-1 with TRBJ2-5; D possibly corresponds to TRBD2 (6 bases). The CDR3 has 14 residues. V gave up 2 bases and J gave up 4 bases, with 11 bases separating them. Germline loops: CDR1 WNHNN, CDR2 SYGVQD (reference sequence). CDR3 nucleotide sequence: TGCGCCAGCAGTGAGGGAGGGTTCGGAGAGACCCAGTACTTC. Translation: CASSEGGFGETQYF.

The chain couples TRBV6-1 to TRBJ1-2; TRBD1 might be the D (5 bases). The CDR3 length is 13 residues. The germline gives CDR1 MNHNS, CDR2 SASEGT. V was cut by 8 bases and J by 8 bases, with 18 bases left in between. The CDR3 nucleotides read TGTGCCAGCCCTCCCCATCAGGGTGAGGGCTACACCTTC. Protein product: CASPPHQGEGYTF.

The V and J genes are TRBV10-3 and TRBJ2-6; D possibly corresponds to TRBD1 (6 bases). Germline CDR1 is ENHRY and CDR2 is SYGVKD. CDR3 length equals 18 residues. Trimming took off 6 bases at V and 0 bases at J, with 18 bases between the two ends. The CDR3 bases are TGTGCCATCAGCGCCAGGGGACATATCAGCTCTGGGGCCAACGTCCTGACTTTC. Residues: CAISARGHISSGANVLTF.

This clone was observed a few times. V gene TRBV7-3 combines with J gene TRBJ2-1; 8 positions match TRBD2. Losses at the gene ends were 4 bases for V and 5 bases for J; bases not matched to a gene: 4. Germline V gene lookup returns CDR1 SGHTA and CDR2 FQGTGA. The CDR3 has 14 residues. CDR3 nucleotide sequence: TGTGCCAGCAGCTCGGGACTAGTCAACAATGAGCAGTTCTTC. It specifies CASSSGLVNNEQFF.

The table lists this clone with a count of one. V and J are TRBV6-5 and TRBJ2-5; 7 nucleotides align to TRBD2. J gave up 1 base and V 7 bases, and 6 bases lay outside the gene matches. Germline V gene lookup returns CDR1 MNHEY and CDR2 SVGAGI. The CDR3 covers 14 residues. The CDR3 reads CASKGGWAQETQYF. The CDR3 bases are TGTGCCAGCAAGGGAGGGTGGGCCCAAGAGACCCAGTACTTC.

The rearrangement uses TRBV27 and TRBJ2-7, with 7 bases identical to TRBD1. V gave up 6 bases and J gave up 6 bases; unmatched junction bases: 8. The V gene's germline CDR1 is MNHEY and CDR2 SMNVEV (reference sequence). This CDR3 spans 13 amino acids. Written as DNA, the CDR3 is TGTGCCAGCAGCCCGACAGGGATCGGCGAGCAGTACTTC. Its protein product is CASSPTGIGEQYF.

The chain joins TRBV6-5 to TRBJ2-3, with 7 bases matching TRBD2. The CDR3 totals 14 residues. Per germline, CDR1 MNHEY and CDR2 SVGAGI. Trimming removed 1 base from V and 3 bases from J; junction bases left unmatched: 1. The DNA for the CDR3 is TGTGCCAGCAGTTACTGGCGGGAGACAGATACGCAGTATTTT. It is translated as CASSYWRETDTQYF.

The rearrangement uses TRBV5-6 and TRBJ2-5; TRBD1 aligns across 9 bases. Germline CDR1 and CDR2: SGHDT and YYEEEE. This CDR3 spans 15 amino acids. With 4 bases clipped from V and 5 bases from J, the junction kept 9 bases outside the gene matches. The CDR3 sequence: CASSQNRGRWETQYF. CDR3 nucleotides: TGTGCCAGCAGCCAAAACAGGGGGCGATGGGAGACCCAGTACTTC.

V usage is TRBV6-1 and J usage is TRBJ2-7; possible D gene TRBD2, 6 bases. The CDR3 contains 13 residues. Germline CDR1 is MNHNS and CDR2 is SASEGT. Between the trimmed V and J ends, which lost 4 bases and 6 bases, there was a span of 13 bases. CDR3 sequence reads: CASSGVPGSEQYV. In DNA form, the CDR3 reads TGTGCCAGCAGTGGAGTACCCGGGAGCGAGCAGTACGTC.

The chain employs TRBV5-5 and TRBJ1-1; D ambiguous. Germline V CDR1 and CDR2: SGHKS, YYEKEE (reference sequence). Trimming removed 0 bases at V and 0 bases at J, with 6 bases between. The CDR3 is 14 residues long. CDR3: CASSLGLLNTEAFF. The CDR3 coding sequence is TGTGCCAGCAGCTTGGGGCTCTTGAACACTGAAGCTTTCTTT.

V and J are TRBV9 and TRBJ2-1; a weak D match, TRBD2 (6 bases). The germline V gene encodes CDR1 SGDLS and CDR2 YYNGEE. The germline V and J ends were trimmed by 0 bases and 4 bases, with 17 bases remaining between them. The CDR3 is 17 residues long. Here the CDR3 reads CASSVEDREWRYNEQFF. The CDR3 bases are TGTGCCAGCAGCGTAGAAGACCGGGAGTGGAGGTACAATGAGCAGTTCTTC. The full variable domain, rest sourced from reference TRBV9 and TRBJ2-1, is DSGVTQTPKHLITATGQRVTLRCSPRSGDLSVYWYQQSLDQGLQFLIQYYNGEERAKGNILERFSAQQFPDLHSELNLSSLELGDSALYFCASSVEDREWRYNEQFFGPGTRLTVL.